What follows are 24 T cell receptor beta chains derived from one specimen sequenced in a study of T cell responses to AZD1222 COVID-19 vaccine. Some clones are missing from TCRdb's copy, which holds only in-frame ones; the method was immunoSEQ multiplex PCR. The data contain fewer than 110,000 clones, roughly nine tenths of them singletons. The source was peripheral blood, collected on day 0 of AZD1222 vaccination. The receptors here all came from an adult in good health.

The V and J genes are TRBV7-9 and TRBJ1-1; D is uncertain. The CDR3 length is 15 residues. CDR1 SEHNR and CDR2 FQNEAQ come from the germline V gene (reference sequence). Trimming took off 1 base at V and 0 bases at J, with 9 bases between the two ends. For the CDR3, the DNA is TGTGCCAGCAGCTTAGAAACAACGATGAACACTGAAGCTTTCTTT. It codes for CASSLETTMNTEAFF. Looking up the rest from reference TRBV7-9 and TRBJ1-1 gives the full variable domain: DTGVSQNPRHKITKRGQNVTFRCDPISEHNRLYWYRQTLGQGPEFLTYFQNEAQLEKSRLLSDRFSAERPKGSFSTLEIQRTEQGDSAMYLCASSLETTMNTEAFFGQGTRLTVV.

J is TRBJ2-7 and V is TRBV11-1; D perhaps matches TRBD2 (6 bases). V lost 4 bases to trimming and J lost 5 bases, with 15 bases between them. Per the germline V gene, CDR1 is SGHAT and CDR2 is FQDESV (reference sequence). The CDR3 covers 14 residues. The DNA of the CDR3 is TGTGCCAGCAGCTCAACGGGACTTTTGAACGAGCAGTACTTC. Protein product: CASSSTGLLNEQYF.

J is TRBJ2-3 and V is TRBV19; TRBD2 agrees at 9 bases. CDR1 is LNHDA and CDR2 is SQIVND in the germline V gene (reference sequence). Trimming cost V 4 bases and J 7 bases; bases outside gene matches: 12. The CDR3 runs 16 residues. The DNA for the CDR3 is TGTGCCAGTAGTACCACTCCTAGCGGGGCCGCATATACGCAGTATTTT. Translated: CASSTTPSGAAYTQYF.

The chain couples TRBV5-6 to TRBJ2-3, with TRBD2 identical over 9 bases. The V segment lost 2 bases and the J segment 2 bases; nucleotides outside the gene matches: 3. Germline assignment: CDR1 SGHDT and CDR2 YYEEEE. The CDR3 extends over 15 amino acids. The CDR3 here is CASSLTSGSTDTQYF. DNA of the CDR3: TGTGCCAGCAGCTTAACTAGCGGGTCCACAGATACGCAGTATTTT. The full variable domain, rest sourced from reference TRBV5-6 and TRBJ2-3, is DAGVTQSPTHLIKTRGQQVTLRCSPKSGHDTVSWYQQALGQGPQFIFQYYEEEERQRGNFPDRFSGHQFPNYSSELNVNALLLGDSALYLCASSLTSGSTDTQYFGPGTRLTVL.

V and J are TRBV7-3 and TRBJ2-7, with D perhaps TRBD2 (6 bases). Germline V lookup: CDR1 SGHTA, CDR2 FQGTGA. V shed 5 bases and J shed 7 bases, with 24 bases lying between them. The CDR3 loop spans 16 amino acids. The CDR3 protein is CASSPRRVDEGGEQYF. For the CDR3, the DNA is TGTGCCAGCAGCCCGCGCAGGGTGGACGAGGGAGGTGAGCAGTACTTC.

The chain uses TRBV5-1 and TRBJ1-2; 7 bases are shared with TRBD1. Per germline, CDR1 SGHRS and CDR2 YFSETQ. This CDR3 comprises 12 residues. V shed 4 bases and J 8 bases; nucleotides not matched to a gene: 5. The CDR3 bases are TGCGCCAGCAGCCTAGGGGGCAGGGGCTACACCTTC. It codes for CASSLGGRGYTF.

This chain's CDR3 is CASSRVGNIQYF. Here the CDR3 DNA reads TGTGCCAGCAGTAGGGTAGGAAACATTCAGTACTTC. This chain uses TRBV6-5 with TRBJ2-4; D call uncertain. V was clipped by 5 bases and J by 6 bases, with 8 bases between them. This CDR3 spans 12 amino acids. Germline CDR1 reads MNHEY; CDR2 reads SVGAGI.

J is TRBJ2-3 and V is TRBV19, with TRBD1 identical over 7 bases. The CDR3 runs to 16 residues. V was clipped by 5 bases and J by 1 base; unmatched bases: 9. The V gene's germline CDR1 is LNHDA and CDR2 SQIVND (reference sequence). This CDR3 reads CASSRNPGQRTDTQYF. CDR3 bases: TGTGCCAGTAGTCGGAACCCGGGACAGCGCACAGATACGCAGTATTTT.

The V and J genes are TRBV28 and TRBJ2-7, with a possible D match to TRBD1 (6 bases). Germline loops: CDR1 MDHEN, CDR2 SYDVKM. This CDR3 contains 13 residues. With 4 bases removed from V and 2 bases from J, the gap between germline ends came to 9 bases. The CDR3 loop is CASSSRGPYEQYF. In nucleotides, the CDR3 is TGTGCCAGCAGTTCCAGGGGCCCCTACGAGCAGTACTTC. The full variable domain, with the rest looked up from reference TRBV28 and TRBJ2-7, is DVKVTQSSRYLVKRTGEKVFLECVQDMDHENMFWYRQDPGLGLRLIYFSYDVKMKEKGDIPEGYSVSREKKERFSLILESASTNQTSMYLCASSSRGPYEQYFGPGTRLTVT.

The genes are TRBV10-1 and TRBJ2-1, with 12 positions matching TRBD2. CDR1 WNHNN and CDR2 SYGVQD come from the germline V gene (reference sequence). The ends lost 4 bases at V and 8 bases at J; junction bases unmatched: 6. The CDR3 spans 15 residues. The chain's CDR3 is CASSALAGGVHEQFF. The DNA for the CDR3 is TGCGCCAGCAGTGCACTAGCGGGAGGCGTCCATGAGCAGTTCTTC.

J is TRBJ2-7 and V is TRBV3-1 (or the pseudogene TRBV3-2); D unresolved. V was trimmed by 4 bases and J by 1 base, leaving 8 bases between them. CDR1 is LGHDT, CDR2 YNNKEL, per germline (reference sequence). The CDR3 is 13 amino acids. The DNA of the CDR3 is TGTGCCAGCAGCCCCTGGCGGTCCTACGAGCAGTACTTC. Translation gives CASSPWRSYEQYF.

The chain carries TRBV29-1 and TRBJ1-1; D gene uncertain. Looked up from germline, CDR1 is SQVTM and CDR2 is ANQGSEA. The CDR3 length is 12 residues. The V end lost 8 bases, the J end lost 7 bases, and 17 bases lay between the germline ends. Here the CDR3 reads CSSRVGRGEAFF. CDR3 nucleotides: TGCAGCTCCCGGGTGGGTCGAGGTGAAGCTTTCTTT.

This chain uses TRBV6-1 with TRBJ2-2, with D unresolved. V was clipped by 2 bases and J by 4 bases, with 11 bases between them. CDR3 length: 15 residues. Germline V CDR1 and CDR2: MNHNS, SASEGT. The CDR3 sequence: CASSEMFYGTGELFF. The CDR3 bases are TGTGCCAGCAGTGAAATGTTTTACGGCACCGGGGAGCTGTTTTTT.

This clone appeared a single time. The chain joins TRBV19 to TRBJ1-5; a possible D gene is TRBD1 (5 bases). The CDR3 consists of 16 residues. Trimming stripped 3 bases from V and 2 bases from J, with 14 bases between. Germline CDR1 is LNHDA and CDR2 is SQIVND (reference sequence). In DNA form, the CDR3 reads TGTGCCAGTAGTATGAAACGTGGGGGTGGCAATCAGCCCCAGCATTTT. It specifies CASSMKRGGGNQPQHF.

This clone was found once. The CDR3 DNA reads TGTGCCAGTAGTATAGTCCGGGACAGGGGACACAATCAGCCCCAGCATTTT. It codes for CASSIVRDRGHNQPQHF. The V call is TRBV19, the J call TRBJ1-5; the match to TRBD1 covers 10 bases. V lost 1 base, J lost 3 bases, and 6 bases stayed unmatched. The CDR3 totals 17 residues. Germline CDR1 is LNHDA and CDR2 is SQIVND (reference sequence).

This clone was counted between two and nine times. The chain joins TRBV2 to TRBJ2-1; 13 positions match TRBD2. V lost 3 bases, J lost 0 bases, and 11 bases stayed unmatched. The germline V gene encodes CDR1 SNHLY and CDR2 FYNNEI. The CDR3 extends over 20 amino acids. Written as DNA, the CDR3 is TGTGCCAGCAGTGATCCCCTGGGACTAGCGGGGTGGTTCTCCTACAATGAGCAGTTCTTC. Translated: CASSDPLGLAGWFSYNEQFF. Full variable domain (outside the CDR3, taken from reference TRBV2 and TRBJ2-1): EPEVTQTPSHQVTQMGQEVILRCVPISNHLYFYWYRQILGQKVEFLVSFYNNEISEKSEIFDDQFSVERPDGSNFTLKIRSTKLEDSAMYFCASSDPLGLAGWFSYNEQFFGPGTRLTVL.

The chain employs TRBV30 and TRBJ1-6; unclear D gene. The CDR3 is made up of 14 amino acids. Trimming cost V 0 bases and J 6 bases, with 9 bases left between them. Germline CDR1 GTSNPN, CDR2 SVGIG (reference sequence). The CDR3 protein is CAWSVGPPNSPLHF. DNA for the CDR3: TGTGCCTGGAGTGTCGGTCCGCCTAATTCACCCCTCCACTTT.

V and J are TRBV6-5 and TRBJ2-7; D may be TRBD2 (5 bases). Germline V gene data show CDR1 as MNHEY and CDR2 as SVGAGI. V was trimmed by 7 bases and J by 6 bases, leaving 22 bases between them. The CDR3 contains 15 residues. The CDR3 sequence: CASTVGSLIGLEQYF. As DNA, the CDR3 is TGTGCCAGCACTGTAGGGTCCCTTATCGGACTCGAGCAGTACTTC.

The chain is built from TRBV10-3 and TRBJ2-6; 8 bases are shared with TRBD2. Per the germline V gene, CDR1 is ENHRY and CDR2 is SYGVKD. This CDR3 region has 16 residues. V was clipped by 8 bases and J by 0 bases; unmatched bases: 6. CDR3 DNA sequence: TGTGCCATCTCGGTAGCGGGGCACTCTGGGGCCAACGTCCTGACTTTC. Translated: CAISVAGHSGANVLTF.

The CDR3 DNA follows: TGTGCCAGCAGCCAGGCGGGAGCGGGCACAGATACGCAGTATTTT. It translates to CASSQAGAGTDTQYF. This chain joins TRBV3-1 (or the pseudogene TRBV3-2) and TRBJ2-3; 7 bases line up with TRBD2. The CDR3 covers 15 residues. V gave up 3 bases and J gave up 1 base; unmatched junction bases: 4. Per the germline V gene, CDR1 is LGHDT and CDR2 is YNNKEL (reference sequence).

V and J are TRBV30 and TRBJ1-1; D gene uncertain. The germline gives CDR1 GTSNPN, CDR2 SVGIG (reference sequence). The V end was cut by 2 bases, the J end by 4 bases, with 14 bases between. This CDR3 is built from 14 residues. CDR3 sequence reads: CAWSSGLRSTEAFF. CDR3 DNA sequence: TGTGCCTGGAGTTCTGGGCTCCGGAGCACTGAAGCTTTCTTT.

V and J are TRBV2 and TRBJ1-3, with 8 bases lining up with TRBD1. Germline V gene sequence: CDR1 SNHLY, CDR2 FYNNEI. This CDR3 spans 15 amino acids. The ends lost 3 bases at V and 1 base at J; junction bases unmatched: 2. The CDR3 loop is CASSEDRASGNTIYF. CDR3 bases: TGTGCCAGCAGTGAGGACAGGGCTTCTGGAAACACCATATATTTT.

The V and J genes are TRBV2 and TRBJ2-7; 9 bases fit TRBD2. In germline, CDR1 is SNHLY, CDR2 FYNNEI. V dropped 3 bases and J dropped 3; count of bases not matched to a gene: 6. The CDR3 runs to 15 residues. The CDR3 nucleotides are TGTGCCAGCAGTGAGACGGGACTAGCCGGCTACGAGCAGTACTTC. Translation: CASSETGLAGYEQYF. The full variable domain, in which reference TRBV2 and TRBJ2-7 provide the parts outside the CDR3, is EPEVTQTPSHQVTQMGQEVILRCVPISNHLYFYWYRQILGQKVEFLVSFYNNEISEKSEIFDDQFSVERPDGSNFTLKIRSTKLEDSAMYFCASSETGLAGYEQYFGPGTRLTVT.

This chain uses TRBV3-1 (or the pseudogene TRBV3-2) with TRBJ1-4; 11 nucleotides line up with TRBD1. Germline CDR1 LGHDT, CDR2 YNNKEL (reference sequence). The CDR3 spans 17 residues. With V trimmed by 5 bases and J by 4 bases, 9 bases remained unmatched. This CDR3 is CASSSWTGGAGNEKLFF. In DNA form, the CDR3 reads TGTGCCAGCAGCTCCTGGACAGGGGGCGCCGGTAATGAAAAACTGTTTTTT.